This T cell receptor (beta chain) was recovered during a study of cytomegalovirus exposure and HLA in healthy donors. General observations from the study: Sequencing depth across donors, presence/absence analyses assumed, was roughly uniform. In a later analysis, TCR beta V- and J-gene trimming was associated with a missense DCLRE1C variant. Earlier analysis yielded a pattern in which most TCR beta V segments were productive about 90% or about 30% of the time.

A few counts support this clone. The antigen is undetermined. Germline V lookup: CDR1 MDHEN, CDR2 SYDVKM. The CDR3 runs to 15 residues. V was cut by 7 bases and J by 1 base, with 11 bases left in between. Primers for the PCR totalled 60 Vbeta and 13 Jbeta. TCRdb's copy holds only in-frame clones and misses some; the assay was immunoSEQ multiplex PCR. The repertoire consists of some 95,000 clones, with 60% to 80% occurring once and the leading ten covering roughly 1.2%. This TCR came from a female donor in good health and CMV-seronegative. The sequencing input was PBMCs. V gene TRBV28 combines with J gene TRBJ2-6; D ambiguous. The CDR3 spells CASTPRESGANVLTF. The CDR3 coding sequence is TGTGCCAGCACCCCCCGAGAGTCTGGGGCCAACGTCCTGACTTTC.